This T cell receptor (beta chain) was captured in a study of cytomegalovirus exposure and HLA in healthy donors. On this clone itself: Its matching antigen is unknown.

The germline CDR1 and CDR2 sequences are MGHRA and YSYEKL. V lost 1 base and J lost 0, with 9 bases in between. This CDR3 contains 15 residues. The study, taken as a whole, reports: Sequences of the TCR beta chain were said to predict the HLA-A and HLA-B alleles of most subjects accurately. Likely technical artifact: a cluster of highly shared sequence variants.

60 Vbeta and 13 Jbeta primers were used in PCR. Using immunoSEQ multiplex PCR, the repertoire was profiled, and TCRdb retains in-frame clones only, with some absent. This table holds about 160,000 clones. The donors, nominally healthy at sampling, likely had unrecorded immune exposures. The rearrangement links TRBV4-1 to TRBJ1-1, with D uncertain. Source material: PBMCs. The clonotype originates from a man aged 30-40 years in good health and CMV-seronegative. CDR3 sequence reads: CASSQAADMNTEAFF. The CDR3 bases are TGCGCCAGCAGCCAAGCCGCGGATATGAACACTGAAGCTTTCTTT.